This TCR beta chain was observed in a study of cytomegalovirus exposure and HLA in healthy donors (TCRdb year 2017). At the level of the whole study: An earlier analysis of several hundred of the donors reported 250 to 300 Gb of sequence data and 117 million unique TCR beta sequences from some 180 million T cells. An earlier analysis of several hundred of the donors used high-throughput TCR beta sequencing to judge whether each TCR beta V gene segment behaved as functional or pseudogenic. A separate validation cohort of 100 to 150 different subjects was used in addition to the 666-subject first cohort. Of the approximately 370 genotyped donors, roughly 76% were placed in the genetic ancestry cluster associated with self-reported Caucasian donors. The number of typed donors differed by locus: about 620-630 for A, B, C, DRB1 and DQB1; 522 for DQA1; 606 for DPA1; and some 430 for DPB1. An early release covering some 640 HLA-typed donors comprised roughly 300 gigabases of sequencing data and 85 million to 100 million unique TCR sequences. Rather than drawing on any new phenotypic data, the later analysis identified candidate immune exposures from TCR beta sequences and the way those sequences occurred across donors. Donor age, sex, ethnicity and CMV serostatus were collected together with the repertoire data. Roughly 5 DR-DQ haplotypes were treated as single units for association and clustering because of strong linkage in the cohort. The study combined high-throughput TCR immunosequencing, statistical association of individual TCRs with disease status, and machine learning to predict cytomegalovirus infection status. HLA typing included class I and class II loci at four-digit resolution. Every repertoire in the discovery cohort had been generated on one and the same sequencing platform. The T cell repertoires of some 670 subjects were profiled by immunosequencing and related to cytomegalovirus serostatus. A later analysis re-analyzed previously published TCR beta repertoires from roughly 600 donors and added high-resolution HLA genotyping to study TCR occurrence patterns. Genome-wide SNP genotypes for about 60% of the roughly 700 donors were used in a later genetic analysis, which treated that subset as a discovery cohort. The aim of the study was to test whether cataloging public T cell receptors could identify signatures of past pathogen exposure. Among about 410 genotyped donors of the cohort, an average of approximately 200,000 unique TCR beta nucleotide sequences was sequenced per donor, of which approximately 18% were non-productive.

Looking up the germline V gene yields CDR1 SGHTA and CDR2 FQGNSA. The junction shows trimming of 0 bases on V and 0 bases on J, plus 3 bases between the germline ends. From cysteine to phenylalanine, the CDR3 is 13 amino acids long. Left in the record is the CDR3 DNA by itself, 39 bases read in frame from the first base. The library was built by means of the immunoSEQ multiplex PCR assay. A mixture of 60 forward primers for TCR Vbeta segments and 13 reverse primers for TCR Jbeta segments was used in the multiplex PCR. The CDR3 region of rearranged TCR beta genes was amplified from genomic DNA by a multiplex PCR assay. The amplified TCR beta libraries were sequenced on the Illumina HiSeq System as 87-base-pair reads. From the authors' description of their analysis: In a later analysis, tens of millions of unique TCR beta chains were counted across the 500 to 850 repertoires, and roughly 10 million of these chains were shared by at least two donors. Raw reads were error-corrected and collapsed into unique sequences by a nearest-neighbor algorithm in which closely related sequences were merged to remove PCR and sequencing errors. V, D and J gene segments were assigned by aligning CDR3 sequences to IMGT reference sequences. For a sequence to be retained, at least a six-nucleotide match to both a V gene segment and a J gene segment was required. A rearrangement counted as productive if the CDR3 had no stop codons and remained in frame with V and J, and every other rearrangement counted as non-productive. CDR3 was defined by IMGT convention, running from the second conserved V-encoded cysteine to the conserved J-encoded phenylalanine. Sequences without an unambiguous match to a single V gene segment were excluded from the earlier analysis of approximately 600 of the donors. In an earlier analysis of several hundred of the donors, V segments were called functional above 56.7% productive rearrangements and were called segregating when the between-donor standard deviation exceeded 5%. A statistical classification framework was built for diagnosing cytomegalovirus status from the catalog of TCR beta chain sequences. In a later analysis, V and J genes were assigned by comparing TCR nucleotide sequences against IMGT/GENE-DB human TR gene sequences. The TCRdist pipeline was used in a later analysis to assign CDR3 sequences and most-parsimonious VDJ recombination scenarios. In a later analysis, every TCR beta chain was defined by the combination of its CDR3 amino acid sequence and its V-gene family, and reads without a unique V-gene family were dropped. To address suspected cross-contamination and a sequencing artifact, a later analysis removed approximately 600 highly shared, low-generation-probability nucleotide sequences. A later analysis calculated a clonal expansion index for each public chain from normalized within-repertoire ranks of inferred template counts. Generation probabilities in a later analysis came from a VDJ recombination model fitted to out-of-frame rearrangements, and those results were checked against IGoR. Hypergeometric tests were used in a later analysis to score TCR-TCR, TCR-HLA and TCR-CMV co-occurrence, with a repertoire-size bias correction applied to the TCR pairs. False discovery rates were estimated in a later analysis by permuting HLA or CMV assignments 20 times. A later analysis grouped co-occurring TCRs with DBSCAN, adding TCRdist sequence similarity when clustering within HLA-allele-positive subsets. For co-occurrence clustering, repertoires with fewer than 30,000 or more than 120,000 public chains were excluded, along with roughly 5 repertoires with anomalous nucleotide sharing. TCRdb's version of the immuneACCESS table is confined to in-frame rearrangements and falls short of the full clone set. An unresolved V gene accounts for under half of the shortfall where checked; the remainder is of unknown origin. Clone size and V and J calls were adopted from that table, with D and trimming inferred from the DNA. Within this sample are about 94,000 clones, with 50% to 80% of them counted one time only. Jointly, the top ten make up about 3.9% of the sample.

In total, 600 or so healthy bone marrow donors made up the cohort. At the time of sampling, all cohort members were nominally healthy, though unrecorded immune exposures were likely present. The donor was CMV seronegative and was included in the group of under 450 seronegative cohort members. Every donor gave a peripheral blood sample, and the peripheral blood mononuclear cells from that sample were used for TCR beta sequencing. The Qiagen DNeasy Blood Extraction Kit was used to extract genomic DNA from the blood cell samples. Overall results and qualifications from the work: The authors suggested that the approach could potentially be generalized to other disease states and immunological phenotypes. Because counts were too low, some 17 rarely observed V segments, including chromosome 9 orphons, were excluded from the earlier analysis of 587 of the donors. Correlated functional status among segregating V segments might be attributable to linkage disequilibrium, but an unknown experimental factor could not be ruled out. A later genetic analysis reported fewer N-insertions in productive TCRs among donors in an Asian-associated ancestry cluster than the roughly 700-donor mean. When HLA alleles, especially DR and DQ, strongly co-occurred, attributing TCR associations to individual alleles was difficult. CMV serostatus was the only immune exposure information available for the cohort. The study gave a list of 150 to 200 TCR beta chains associated with cytomegalovirus. In a later analysis, the rate of TCR association differed among HLA loci, with DRB1 alleles having the most associated TCRs and HLA-C alleles having the fewest. At a false discovery rate of 0.05, a later analysis linked 16,951 TCR beta sequences to specific HLA alleles. Several of the top co-occurrence clusters appeared to be linked to parvovirus B19, influenza, CMV and Epstein-Barr virus, according to a later analysis. Only TCR beta chains were sequenced in this cohort, and the absence of alpha or paired-chain data limited detectable features. A further reported finding was that TCR beta sequences accurately predicted the HLA-A and HLA-B alleles for most subjects in the first cohort. Sequencing depth was assumed to be roughly uniform across donors in the presence/absence analyses, though that assumption may not hold. Broadly in line with IMGT annotations, most TCR beta V segments showed up in productive rearrangements about 87% or about 30% of the time in an earlier analysis of under 700 of the donors. A group of highly shared sequence variants was considered likely to be a technical artifact of the sequencing pipeline. Most CMV-associated TCR beta chains appeared to be HLA-restricted in a later analysis, and the HLA associations seemed to be driven largely by CMV exposure. The 87-base-pair reads could not distinguish some IMGT-functional V segments, including TRBV6-2 and TRBV6-3, so those segments were excluded. In a later genetic analysis, a missense DCLRE1C variant was associated with V-gene and J-gene trimming of TCR beta chains, and the association was replicated in an independent cohort. Across donors, most TCR sequences were observed very rarely, whereas some public TCRs were present in many individuals. A later analysis found that HLA-associated TCR beta chains were more clonally expanded and had lower generation probabilities than equally common non-associated chains. Because some donors lacked HLA typing at each locus, the association tests relied only on the typed subset. In both the original and validation cohorts, the classifier was reported to diagnose cytomegalovirus status with high specificity and sensitivity. Three of the identified cytomegalovirus-associated TCR beta chains were confirmed in vitro to be specific for cytomegalovirus antigens.

This clone showed up just once. Its cognate antigen has yet to be identified. No base-level quality is on record; no much larger clone is a single base apart. This receptor was obtained from a man aged 25-45 years in good health and CMV-seronegative. The V and J genes are TRBV7-2 and TRBJ2-7, with the D gene too uncertain to name. Sequenced input: PBMCs. The nucleotide sequence is given as TGTGCCAGCAGCTTAGCGAGCTCCTACGAGCAGTACTTC. Protein translation: CASSLASSYEQYF.